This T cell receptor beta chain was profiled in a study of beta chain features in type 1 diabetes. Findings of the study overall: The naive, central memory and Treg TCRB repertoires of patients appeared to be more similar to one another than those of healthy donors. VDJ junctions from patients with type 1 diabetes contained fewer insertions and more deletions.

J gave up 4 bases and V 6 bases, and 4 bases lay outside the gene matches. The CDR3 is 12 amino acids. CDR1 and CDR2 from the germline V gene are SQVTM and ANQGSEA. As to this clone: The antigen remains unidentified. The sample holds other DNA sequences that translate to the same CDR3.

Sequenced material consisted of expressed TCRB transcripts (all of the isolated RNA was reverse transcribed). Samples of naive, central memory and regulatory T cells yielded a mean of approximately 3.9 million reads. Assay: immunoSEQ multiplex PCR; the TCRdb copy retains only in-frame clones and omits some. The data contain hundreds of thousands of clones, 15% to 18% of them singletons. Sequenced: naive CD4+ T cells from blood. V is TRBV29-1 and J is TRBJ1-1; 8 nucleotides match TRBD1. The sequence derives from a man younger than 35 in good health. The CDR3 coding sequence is TGCAGCGTGGACGACAGGGGCACTGAAGCTTTCTTT. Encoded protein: CSVDDRGTEAFF.